One and the same sample provided the 2 T cell receptor beta chains below, sequenced in a study of blood T cell repertoires in COVID-19. The repertoire was sequenced with immunoSEQ multiplex PCR; TCRdb's copy has only in-frame clones and lacks some. The table lists 110,000 to 150,000 clones, around 90% of them singletons. Sample: peripheral blood. The receptor set was obtained from a woman in her forties or fifties with acute or convalescent COVID-19.

V is TRBV10-3 and J is TRBJ1-5; D not resolved. The CDR3 contains 15 residues. The germline V and J ends were trimmed by 0 bases and 0 bases, with 6 bases remaining between them. Germline V gives CDR1 ENHRY, CDR2 SYGVKD. This chain's CDR3 is CAISESNGSNQPQHF. CDR3 DNA: TGTGCCATCAGTGAGTCGAACGGTAGCAATCAGCCCCAGCATTTT.

This clone was counted once. The J gene is TRBJ2-5, the V gene TRBV28; no definite D call. CDR3 size: 15 residues. The germline gives CDR1 MDHEN, CDR2 SYDVKM. The germline V and J ends were trimmed by 2 bases and 7 bases, with 17 bases remaining between them. The CDR3 protein is CASSLTVPRGGTQYF. As DNA, the CDR3 is TGTGCCAGCAGTTTAACGGTCCCGCGAGGCGGGACCCAGTACTTC.